Following are 26 T cell receptor beta chains from one sample sequenced in a study of cytomegalovirus exposure and HLA in healthy donors. Vbeta (60) and Jbeta (13) primers were used in the PCR. The protocol was immunoSEQ multiplex PCR, while the TCRdb copy is restricted to in-frame clones and leaves out a portion. The repertoire table contains about 120,000 clones. The source material was PBMCs. Receptors originate from a man in his forties in good health and CMV-seropositive.

This sequence joins TRBV12-5 and TRBJ2-2; 8 bases match TRBD1. With 6 bases clipped from V and 1 base from J, the junction kept 7 bases outside the gene matches. CDR1 and CDR2 from the germline V gene are LGHNT and FRNRAP. The CDR3 loop spans 16 amino acids. CDR3 loop: CASGPRGQGNTGELFF. CDR3 sequence (DNA): TGTGCTAGTGGCCCGCGTGGACAGGGGAACACCGGGGAGCTGTTTTTT.

V usage is TRBV2 and J usage is TRBJ2-7; 10 nucleotides agree with TRBD1. The CDR3 loop spans 14 amino acids. The germline CDR1 and CDR2 sequences are SNHLY and FYNNEI. The J segment lost 7 bases and the V segment lost 5 bases, leaving 8 bases of the junction unmatched. The CDR3 bases are TGTGCCAGCAGTTCGACAGGGGGCTCTGGAGAGCAGTACTTC. Amino acid sequence: CASSSTGGSGEQYF.

This chain links TRBV10-2 with TRBJ1-1, with D unresolved. V was trimmed by 0 bases and J by 7 bases, leaving 15 bases between them. Germline V lookup: CDR1 WSHSY, CDR2 SAAADI. The length of the CDR3 is 15 residues. Here the CDR3 reads CASSESVMGQLEAFF. CDR3 sequence (DNA): TGCGCCAGCAGTGAGTCGGTTATGGGCCAGCTTGAAGCTTTCTTT.

The chain combines TRBV4-1 with TRBJ2-7, with D perhaps matching TRBD1 (6 bases). The germline V gene encodes CDR1 MGHRA and CDR2 YSYEKL. Trimming pared 1 base from V and 4 bases from J, leaving 11 bases between. The CDR3 length is 14 residues. As DNA, the CDR3 is TGCGCCAGCAGCCAAGCCCGGGACACTTACGAGCAGTACTTC. It specifies CASSQARDTYEQYF.

The chain combines TRBV4-1 with TRBJ2-7; D is unclear. Germline V lookup: CDR1 MGHRA, CDR2 YSYEKL. The CDR3 covers 15 residues. V was cut by 1 base and J by 4 bases, with 14 bases left in between. The CDR3 region is CASSQVRHAGYEQYF. The CDR3 DNA reads TGCGCCAGCAGCCAAGTGAGACATGCTGGGTACGAGCAGTACTTC.

The chain is built from TRBV6-1 and TRBJ2-1; TRBD1 is a possible D gene (6 bases). The CDR3 has 17 amino acids. V lost 2 bases and J lost 9, with 23 bases in between. In germline, CDR1 is MNHNS, CDR2 SASEGT. CDR3 bases: TGTGCCAGCAGTGAACGAGGCACAGGGCCCCCACAATTTGAGCAGTTCTTC. This gives the protein CASSERGTGPPQFEQFF.

The genes are TRBV2 and TRBJ2-2; D is undetermined. V was clipped by 2 bases and J by 6 bases, with 10 bases between them. Germline CDR1 and CDR2: SNHLY and FYNNEI. The CDR3 covers 14 residues. This CDR3 is CASSEQAYPGELFF. The CDR3 coding sequence is TGTGCCAGCAGTGAACAAGCGTACCCCGGGGAGCTGTTTTTT.

The chain carries TRBV9 and TRBJ1-5, with D unclear. Germline-derived CDR1 and CDR2 are SGDLS and YYNGEE. V lost 4 bases and J lost 0, with 8 bases in between. This CDR3 spans 14 amino acids. As DNA, the CDR3 is TGTGCCAGCAGCCTGGGGAGTAGCAATCAGCCCCAGCATTTT. This translates into CASSLGSSNQPQHF.

The chain employs TRBV5-6 and TRBJ2-2; D may be TRBD2 (5 bases). This CDR3 contains 12 residues. Germline lookup yields CDR1 SGHDT and CDR2 YYEEEE. V lost 0 bases to trimming and J lost 14 bases, with 11 bases between them. DNA for the CDR3: TGTGCCAGCAGCTTGGCACACGGGGTCCTGTTTTTT. Protein sequence: CASSLAHGVLFF.

CDR3 amino acids: CASSQPVGRGSNQPQHF. CDR3 DNA sequence: TGTGCCAGTAGTCAACCGGTAGGGAGGGGGAGCAATCAGCCCCAGCATTTT. V and J are TRBV19 and TRBJ1-5, with D maybe TRBD1 (6 bases). Germline CDR1 LNHDA, CDR2 SQIVND (reference sequence). V was shortened by 5 bases and J by 1 base, with 18 bases between the two germline ends. The CDR3 is made up of 17 amino acids.

V is TRBV5-4 and J is TRBJ2-5; tentative D call: TRBD1 (6 bases). The DNA matches TRBJ2-7 better at its end, which makes the J call doubtful. The CDR3 loop spans 14 amino acids. Germline loops: CDR1 SGHNT, CDR2 YYREEE (reference sequence). The CDR3 loop is CASSLQDSAYEQYF. Here the CDR3 DNA reads TGTGCCAGCAGCTTACAGGACAGCGCCTACGAGCAGTACTTC.

The chain couples TRBV9 to TRBJ2-7, with a tentative D call TRBD2 (6 bases). Germline lookup yields CDR1 SGDLS and CDR2 YYNGEE. The CDR3 totals 14 residues. The V and J ends lost 4 bases and 6 bases respectively, with 17 bases between them. The CDR3 is CASSPGTPVGEQYF. The CDR3, as DNA: TGTGCCAGCAGCCCAGGGACTCCCGTAGGCGAGCAGTACTTC.

The V call is TRBV9, the J call TRBJ2-7, with D tentatively TRBD2 (6 bases). Trimming stripped 3 bases from V and 1 base from J, with 11 bases between. The CDR3 covers 14 residues. The germline CDR1 and CDR2 sequences are SGDLS and YYNGEE. CDR3 DNA: TGTGCCAGCAGCGCGGGTAGCGGATCCTACGAGCAGTACTTC. Translating gives CASSAGSGSYEQYF.

V gene TRBV7-9 combines with J gene TRBJ1-1; D is uncertain. Per the germline V gene, CDR1 is SEHNR and CDR2 is FQNEAQ (reference sequence). The CDR3 sequence is 13 residues long. The V end was cut by 8 bases, the J end by 0 bases, with 10 bases between. Written as DNA, the CDR3 is TGTGCCAGCGGAGCGGCCCTGAACACTGAAGCTTTCTTT. Its translation: CASGAALNTEAFF.

The chain carries TRBV14 and TRBJ2-7, with 7 bases lining up with TRBD1. The germline V gene encodes CDR1 SGHDN and CDR2 FVKESK. Germline trimming cut 1 base from V and 2 bases from J; bases unmatched to any gene: 5. The CDR3 is made up of 15 amino acids. CDR3 protein: CASSQGTGLTYEQYF. CDR3 nucleotides: TGTGCCAGCAGCCAAGGGACAGGCCTTACCTACGAGCAGTACTTC.

The chain uses TRBV9 and TRBJ2-7, with TRBD2 identical over 7 bases. The CDR3 length is 15 residues. Germline CDR1 reads SGDLS; CDR2 reads YYNGEE. Trimming removed 0 bases from V and 7 bases from J; junction bases left unmatched: 10. CDR3 region: CASSVEERAGVEQYF. Here the CDR3 DNA reads TGTGCCAGCAGCGTAGAGGAGCGCGCGGGAGTTGAGCAGTACTTC.

The chain carries TRBV19 and TRBJ1-2; tentative D call: TRBD1 (5 bases). V dropped 6 bases and J dropped 11 bases, with 19 bases sitting between them. Germline CDR1 and CDR2: LNHDA and SQIVND (reference sequence). The CDR3 runs 13 residues. The CDR3 loop is CASSAGTGGPYTF. The CDR3, as DNA: TGTGCCAGTAGCGCCGGGACTGGGGGACCTTACACCTTC.

The V and J genes are TRBV6-6 and TRBJ1-1; D gene uncertain. Trimming shortened V by 0 bases and J by 8 bases, and 10 bases separated the two germline ends. CDR1 and CDR2 from the germline V gene are MNHNY and SVGAGI (reference sequence). This CDR3 spans 13 amino acids. CDR3 loop: CASSYSGGIEAFF. The DNA of the CDR3 is TGTGCCAGCAGTTACTCGGGAGGAATAGAAGCTTTCTTT.

The chain has TRBV29-1 and TRBJ1-5; D is uncertain. The germline V gene encodes CDR1 SQVTM and CDR2 ANQGSEA. Trimming took off 0 bases at V and 4 bases at J, with 4 bases between the two ends. The CDR3 is 12 residues long. The CDR3: CSVEDGNQPQHF. As DNA, the CDR3 is TGCAGCGTTGAAGACGGGAATCAGCCCCAGCATTTT.

This chain connects TRBV7-3 to TRBJ2-2, with D tentatively TRBD2 (5 bases). The CDR3 length is 15 residues. The germline gives CDR1 SGHTA, CDR2 FQGTGA. The V and J ends lost 2 bases and 7 bases respectively, with 14 bases between them. CDR3 DNA sequence: TGTGCCAGCAGCTTATTGGCTAGCCCCAACGGGGAGCTGTTTTTT. It codes for CASSLLASPNGELFF.

The V call is TRBV7-6, the J call TRBJ2-5, with no clear D. The ends were cut back, 2 bases at V and 1 base at J, with 8 bases in the middle. From germline, CDR1 is SGHVS and CDR2 FNYEAQ. The CDR3 is made up of 14 amino acids. CDR3 in amino acids: CASSLSNFQETQYF. Here the CDR3 DNA reads TGTGCCAGCAGCTTAAGTAACTTCCAAGAGACCCAGTACTTC. Together with reference TRBV7-6 and TRBJ2-5, the CDR3 gives the full variable domain: GAGVSQSPRYKVTKRGQDVALRCDPISGHVSLYWYRQALGQGPEFLTYFNYEAQQDKSGLPNDRFSAERPEGSISTLTIQRTEQRDSAMYRCASSLSNFQETQYFGPGTRLLVL.

Here the CDR3 DNA reads TGTGCCAGCAGCTTAATAACGGGACACCCTGAAGCTTTCTTT. Protein: CASSLITGHPEAFF. The chain carries TRBV7-8 and TRBJ1-1; perhaps TRBD1 as D (6 bases). Germline assignment: CDR1 SGHVS and CDR2 FQNEAQ. CDR3 length: 14 residues. V was trimmed by 2 bases and J by 6 bases, leaving 13 bases between them.

The chain has TRBV5-3 and TRBJ1-2, with 8 bases matching TRBD1. TRBV5-3 is labeled an ORF, and its function is uncertain. The CDR3 runs 15 residues. The trim removed 7 bases at V and 7 bases at J, leaving 15 bases unmatched. Here the CDR3 reads CARAERLDRAGGYTF. CDR3 bases: TGTGCCAGAGCTGAAAGGTTGGACAGGGCGGGTGGCTACACCTTC.

The gene calls are TRBV27 and TRBJ2-7; 8 bases map to TRBD2. CDR1 is MNHEY, CDR2 SMNVEV, per germline (reference sequence). V lost 6 bases, J lost 6 bases, and 16 bases stayed unmatched. The length of the CDR3 is 16 residues. Here the CDR3 DNA reads TGTGCCAGCAGACATTGGGTGGGGAGCGGGAGTGGCGAGCAGTACTTC. This sequence encodes CASRHWVGSGSGEQYF.

The chain combines TRBV5-8 with TRBJ1-6; D perhaps matches TRBD1 (5 bases). Deletions cut 0 bases from V and 8 bases from J, with 9 bases between. CDR1 is SGHTS, CDR2 YDEGEE, per germline. The CDR3 consists of 14 residues. The CDR3 spells CASSLVREDSPLHF. CDR3 bases: TGTGCCAGCAGCTTGGTCAGGGAAGATTCACCCCTCCACTTT. Looking up the rest from reference TRBV5-8 and TRBJ1-6 gives the full variable domain: EAGVTQSPTHLIKTRGQQATLRCSPISGHTSVYWYQQALGLGLQFLLWYDEGEERNRGNFPPRFSGRQFPNYSSELNVNALELEDSALYLCASSLVREDSPLHFGNGTRLTVT.

V gene TRBV29-1 combines with J gene TRBJ2-7, with 9 bases matching TRBD2. V shed 6 bases, J shed 2 bases, and the junction held 20 bases outside the gene matches. There are 18 residues in the CDR3. Germline V gene lookup returns CDR1 SQVTM and CDR2 ANQGSEA. For the CDR3, the DNA is TGCAGCGTGAGAGGCTTGGTTAGCGGGAGTGTCGGGACCTACGAGCAGTACTTC. Encoded protein: CSVRGLVSGSVGTYEQYF.